These 19 T cell receptor beta chains were all obtained from the same sample, sequenced in a study of cytomegalovirus exposure and HLA in healthy donors. PCR used 60 Vbeta primers and 13 Jbeta primers. Profiling relied on immunoSEQ multiplex PCR, and the TCRdb table lists in-frame clones only, not all of them. The table lists some 52,000 clones, about 73% of them singletons. The sample consisted of PBMCs. The receptors shown here come from a man younger than 35 in good health and CMV-seronegative.

The chain links TRBV11-3 to TRBJ2-1; 9 bases match TRBD2. Germline loops: CDR1 SGHNT, CDR2 YENEEA. V dropped 5 bases and J dropped 8; count of bases not matched to a gene: 4. The CDR3 consists of 13 residues. CDR3: CASSPLAGDEQFF. CDR3 nucleotides: TGTGCCAGCAGCCCACTAGCGGGCGATGAGCAGTTCTTC.

V and J are TRBV19 and TRBJ1-1, with 9 bases matching TRBD1. The CDR3 length is 14 residues. Trimming at V came to 7 bases and at J to 2 bases, leaving 5 bases not matched to a gene. Germline CDR1 reads LNHDA; CDR2 reads SQIVND (reference sequence). The CDR3 sequence is CASNQQGANTEAFF. CDR3 bases: TGTGCCAGTAACCAACAGGGGGCAAACACTGAAGCTTTCTTT.

The chain is built from TRBV5-4 and TRBJ1-1; D call uncertain. This CDR3 region has 13 residues. V lost 3 bases, J lost 6 bases, and 12 bases lay in between. Germline loops: CDR1 SGHNT, CDR2 YYREEE (reference sequence). CDR3 protein: CASSSPSTPEAFF. The CDR3, as DNA: TGTGCCAGCAGCTCCCCTAGCACACCTGAAGCTTTCTTT.

J is TRBJ1-5 and V is TRBV6-5; D possibly corresponds to TRBD1 (5 bases). Per the germline V gene, CDR1 is MNHEY and CDR2 is SVGAGI. With 7 bases removed from V and 4 bases from J, the gap between germline ends came to 17 bases. This CDR3 region has 15 residues. The CDR3 loop is CASKLGDIPNQPQHF. The CDR3 DNA reads TGTGCCAGCAAATTAGGGGATATCCCAAATCAGCCCCAGCATTTT.

The chain joins TRBV4-2 to TRBJ2-7; D is possibly TRBD2 (6 bases). This CDR3 contains 18 residues. Germline values: CDR1 LGHNA, CDR2 YNFKEQ. The V and J ends lost 2 bases and 3 bases respectively, with 23 bases between them. The CDR3 DNA is TGTGCCAGCAGCCAACAAACTAGCTGGGGGAGTACCTTCTACGAGCAGTACTTC. Protein: CASSQQTSWGSTFYEQYF.

This clone was seen only a few times. The chain employs TRBV27 and TRBJ1-3, with D perhaps TRBD1 (5 bases). The CDR3 spans 14 residues. V was trimmed by 3 bases and J by 4 bases, leaving 10 bases between them. Germline V gene sequence: CDR1 MNHEY, CDR2 SMNVEV (reference sequence). As DNA, the CDR3 is TGTGCCAGCAGTTTGACAGCTCTCGGAAACACCATATATTTT. Protein sequence: CASSLTALGNTIYF.

This chain uses TRBV7-9 with TRBJ1-1, with D possibly matching TRBD1 (6 bases). CDR1 is SEHNR and CDR2 is FQNEAQ in the germline V gene (reference sequence). CDR3 length equals 15 residues. Trimming took 1 base from V and 1 from J, leaving 10 bases between them. The CDR3 DNA sequence: TGTGCCAGCAGCTTAGAACAGGGTTCGAACACTGAAGCTTTCTTT. It translates to CASSLEQGSNTEAFF. Complete variable domain (other parts from reference TRBV7-9 and TRBJ1-1): DTGVSQNPRHKITKRGQNVTFRCDPISEHNRLYWYRQTLGQGPEFLTYFQNEAQLEKSRLLSDRFSAERPKGSFSTLEIQRTEQGDSAMYLCASSLEQGSNTEAFFGQGTRLTVV.

The rearrangement links TRBV28 to TRBJ1-1; the D is unclear. Between the trimmed V and J ends, which lost 8 bases and 1 base, there was a span of 5 bases. Germline V gene lookup returns CDR1 MDHEN and CDR2 SYDVKM. The CDR3 is 11 residues long. In DNA form, the CDR3 reads TGTGCCAGCGGCAAGAACACTGAAGCTTTCTTT. Its protein product is CASGKNTEAFF.

This chain links TRBV7-9 with TRBJ2-1; 16 nucleotides match TRBD2. This CDR3 is built from 16 residues. J was trimmed by 9 bases and V by 5 bases; bases with no gene match: 7. Germline V CDR1 and CDR2: SEHNR, FQNEAQ (reference sequence). Written as DNA, the CDR3 is TGTGCCAGCAGCCCCGCCGGGACTAGCGGGAGGGGTGAGCAGTTCTTC. Its translation is CASSPAGTSGRGEQFF.

The chain has TRBV15 and TRBJ1-1, with 8 bases matching TRBD1. CDR1 and CDR2 (germline): LNHNV, YYDKDF (reference sequence). V trimming: 5 bases; J trimming: 4 bases; junction bases outside the gene matches: 3. There are 13 residues in the CDR3. The CDR3 loop is CATSVQGGTEAFF. In DNA, the CDR3 is TGTGCCACCAGCGTACAGGGGGGCACTGAAGCTTTCTTT.

This clone was detected only once. This chain links TRBV5-1 with TRBJ2-7; a weak D match, TRBD2 (6 bases). The CDR3 length is 15 residues. Per the germline V gene, CDR1 is SGHRS and CDR2 is YFSETQ. Trimming cost V 0 bases and J 1 base, with 11 bases left between them. CDR3 sequence reads: CASSLVAGKSYEQYF. The CDR3, as DNA: TGCGCCAGCAGCTTGGTCGCGGGGAAATCCTACGAGCAGTACTTC.

This clone turned up a few times. The rearrangement joins TRBV4-3 to TRBJ1-2; 8 positions match TRBD1. The CDR3 runs to 16 residues. V was pared by 0 bases and J by 6 bases, with 9 bases of the junction left unmatched. Germline loops: CDR1 LGHNA, CDR2 YSLEER. Here the CDR3 reads CASSQDRSQGANGYTF. CDR3 coding DNA: TGCGCCAGCAGCCAAGATCGGAGCCAGGGGGCAAATGGCTACACCTTC.

The chain employs TRBV28 and TRBJ1-2; 7 nucleotides line up with TRBD1. Germline V gene lookup returns CDR1 MDHEN and CDR2 SYDVKM. CDR3 size: 13 residues. V was pared by 5 bases and J by 9 bases, with 9 bases of the junction left unmatched. CDR3 sequence: CASSPLGQMRYTF. CDR3 nucleotide sequence: TGTGCCAGCAGTCCCTTGGGACAGATGCGCTACACCTTC.

The V call is TRBV28, the J call TRBJ1-6, with D possibly being TRBD1 (6 bases). CDR1 is MDHEN and CDR2 is SYDVKM in the germline V gene. The CDR3 loop spans 15 amino acids. V shed 5 bases and J shed 5 bases, with 13 bases lying between them. The CDR3 spells CASSRVTGNNSPLHF. As DNA, the CDR3 is TGTGCCAGCAGTAGAGTCACAGGGAATAATTCACCCCTCCACTTT.

The chain is built from TRBV10-3 and TRBJ1-5, with TRBD1 matching 8 bases. Germline loops: CDR1 ENHRY, CDR2 SYGVKD. CDR3 length: 13 residues. V gave up 3 bases and J gave up 7 bases; unmatched junction bases: 2. This chain's CDR3 is CAISDTGGQPQHF. In nucleotides, the CDR3 is TGTGCCATCAGTGACACAGGGGGACAGCCCCAGCATTTT.

This clone was seen only once. The J gene is TRBJ1-4, the V gene TRBV7-2; 7 bases agree with TRBD1. The CDR3 spans 15 residues. Trimming at V came to 4 bases and at J to 0 bases, leaving 2 bases not matched to a gene. Germline CDR1 is SGHTA and CDR2 is FQGNSA. CDR3 sequence reads: CASSSGTATNEKLFF. As DNA, the CDR3 is TGTGCCAGCAGCTCCGGGACAGCAACTAATGAAAAACTGTTTTTT.

The V gene is TRBV15, the J gene TRBJ2-7, with 9 nucleotides matching TRBD1. Germline lookup yields CDR1 LNHNV and CDR2 YYDKDF (reference sequence). V gave up 1 base and J gave up 5 bases; unmatched junction bases: 3. The CDR3 spans 14 residues. CDR3 amino acids: CATSRGGTGNEQYF. Here the CDR3 DNA reads TGTGCCACCAGCAGAGGCGGGACAGGGAACGAGCAGTACTTC.

The gene calls are TRBV29-1 and TRBJ2-2; 14 bases map to TRBD2. The CDR3 totals 16 residues. The V gene's germline CDR1 is SQVTM and CDR2 ANQGSEA. Trimming cost V 5 bases and J 5 bases; bases outside gene matches: 7. The DNA for the CDR3 is TGCAGCGTTTCTTGGACTAGCGGGAGGAGTACCGGGGAGCTGTTTTTT. Amino acids: CSVSWTSGRSTGELFF.

In its sample, this clone was seen a few times. The V and J genes are TRBV29-1 and TRBJ2-3, with 9 bases matching TRBD1. Per the germline V gene, CDR1 is SQVTM and CDR2 is ANQGSEA. This CDR3 spans 13 amino acids. CDR3 DNA sequence: TGCGCGGGGGACAGGGCACACACAGATACGCAGTATTTT. This gives the protein CAGDRAHTDTQYF.